The rows below give T cell receptor beta chains drawn from one sample of a study of cytomegalovirus exposure and HLA in healthy donors. Profiling relied on immunoSEQ multiplex PCR, and the TCRdb table lists in-frame clones only, not all of them. The top ten clones hold 2.1% of a sample with about 140,000 clones, around 70% of them seen once. Material: PBMCs. All receptors derive from a woman aged 55-70 years in good health and CMV-seropositive. Each CDR3 is given with its conserved first and last residue. The D gene is left open where the match is weak. A clone size is listed for some rows: how often the clone was seen (once, few, many), or a class if it is expanded.

size,D,J,V,CDR3,DNA
few,-,TRBJ1-5,TRBV30,CAWTLPGEPQHF,TGTGCCTGGACCTTACCGGGAGAGCCCCAGCATTTT
-,-,TRBJ1-2,TRBV5-1,CASSPIPEDPRETF,TGCGCCAGCAGCCCTATTCCGGAGGACCCCAGAGAAACCTTC
few,-,TRBJ1-1,TRBV29-1,CSVVRGNTEAFF,TGCAGCGTTGTCCGGGGGAACACTGAAGCTTTCTTT
-,TRBD1,TRBJ2-7,TRBV6-1,CASARQGAYEQYF,TGTGCCAGTGCAAGGCAGGGGGCCTACGAGCAGTACTTC
-,TRBD1,TRBJ1-1,TRBV6-5,CASSRGQLRDTEAFF,TGTGCCAGCAGCCGGGGACAGCTACGGGACACTGAAGCTTTCTTT
-,TRBD1,TRBJ1-4,TRBV6-1,CASSRQGWGEKLFF,TGTGCCAGCAGTCGACAGGGATGGGGGGAAAAACTGTTTTTT
-,-,TRBJ1-3,TRBV6-1,CASSGGGLGGNTIYF,TGTGCCAGCAGTGGCGGGGGCTTGGGTGGAAACACCATATATTTT
-,-,TRBJ2-3,TRBV6-1,CASSLQGSTDTQYF,TGTGCCAGCAGTTTACAGGGTAGCACAGATACGCAGTATTTT
few,-,TRBJ2-3,TRBV5-1,CASSLSSTDTQYF,TGCGCCAGCAGCTTGTCGAGCACAGATACGCAGTATTTT
-,TRBD1,TRBJ2-1,TRBV6-6,CASSYKKTGIYNEQFF,TGTGCCAGCAGTTACAAAAAGACAGGGATCTACAATGAGCAGTTCTTC
-,-,TRBJ1-2,TRBV14,CASSQEIWGDPKNLVF,TGTGCCAGCAGCCAAGAAATTTGGGGGGACCCCAAGAACTTAGTCTTC
-,TRBD1,TRBJ1-2,TRBV4-1,CASSQSDPGTGVTTF,TGCGCCAGCAGCCAGTCCGACCCCGGGACAGGGGTGACCACCTTC
-,TRBD1,TRBJ1-4,TRBV6-1,CASRRGLAEKLFF,TGTGCCAGCAGAAGGGGGCTGGCTGAAAAACTGTTTTTT